The source of this TCR beta chain is a study of CD8 T cells in ankylosing spondylitis. Study results and caveats: Some of the motif variants had earlier been found in reactive arthritis patients' fluid and blood. There was a TCR beta motif, made of several highly homologous variants, that appeared characteristic of ankylosing spondylitis blood. Disease-linked clones reportedly concentrated significantly in matched ankylosing spondylitis synovial fluid.

Library preparation for TCR beta used quantitative 5'-RACE with molecular barcodes. One entry per CDR3 protein results from TCRdb running MiXCR on the 5' RACE reads. The repertoire includes hundreds of thousands of distinct CDR3 sequences, 8.6% of them detected once, and approximately 6.2% sits in the top ten. Germline V gives CDR1 SGHRS, CDR2 YFSETQ. The CDR3 has 15 residues. V lost 3 bases and J lost 6, with 19 bases in between. On this clonotype itself: Antigen: not known.

The receptor comes from a male donor with ankylosing spondylitis or in good health (not recorded which). This sequence joins TRBV5-1 and TRBJ2-7, with D possibly being TRBD2 (7 bases). Sample: blood, either unsorted or a sorted T cell fraction (not recorded which). The CDR3 DNA sequence: TGCGCCAGCAGCTCCTCGGGGGCGGGAGTCCGCGAGCAGTACTTC. It encodes CASSSSGAGVREQYF.